This note documents a single T cell receptor beta chain sequence. No antigen is known for it. This entry comes from a study of cytomegalovirus exposure and HLA in healthy donors. Notes on the study in general: Researchers counted around 180 TCR beta chains as cytomegalovirus-associated.

The PCR employed 60 Vbeta primers together with 13 Jbeta primers. Method: immunoSEQ multiplex PCR; TCRdb's copy keeps in-frame clones and lacks some. This sample has 110,000 to 150,000 clones; roughly four fifths occur once, and the top ten carry 13% to 15%. V shed 0 bases and J shed 2 bases, with 8 bases lying between them. The germline gives CDR1 SGHAT, CDR2 FQNNGV. This CDR3 has 15 amino acids. The J gene is TRBJ2-1, the V gene TRBV11-2; a weak D match, TRBD2 (5 bases). The sequence was collected from a human donor in good health. Material for sequencing was PBMCs. CDR3 protein: CASSLEGVAYNEQFF. CDR3 DNA sequence: TGTGCCAGCAGCTTAGAGGGAGTCGCCTACAATGAGCAGTTCTTC.